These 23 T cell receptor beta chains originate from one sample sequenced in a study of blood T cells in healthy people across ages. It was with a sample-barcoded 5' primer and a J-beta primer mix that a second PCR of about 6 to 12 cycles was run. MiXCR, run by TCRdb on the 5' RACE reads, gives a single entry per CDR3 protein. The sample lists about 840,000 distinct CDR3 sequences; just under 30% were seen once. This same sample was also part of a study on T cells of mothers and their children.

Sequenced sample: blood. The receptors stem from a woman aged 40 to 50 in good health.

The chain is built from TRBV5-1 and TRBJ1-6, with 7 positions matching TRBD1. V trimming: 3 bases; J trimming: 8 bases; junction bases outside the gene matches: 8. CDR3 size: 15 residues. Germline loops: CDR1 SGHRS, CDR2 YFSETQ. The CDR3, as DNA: TGCGCCAGCAGCTACGAAGGGGGCATAGATTCACCCCTCCACTTT. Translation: CASSYEGGIDSPLHF.

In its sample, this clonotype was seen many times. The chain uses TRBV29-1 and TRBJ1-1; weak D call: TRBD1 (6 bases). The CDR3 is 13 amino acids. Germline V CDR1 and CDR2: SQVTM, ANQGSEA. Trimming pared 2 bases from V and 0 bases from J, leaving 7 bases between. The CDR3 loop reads CSVERGVNTEAFF. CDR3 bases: TGCAGCGTTGAAAGGGGGGTGAACACTGAAGCTTTCTTT.

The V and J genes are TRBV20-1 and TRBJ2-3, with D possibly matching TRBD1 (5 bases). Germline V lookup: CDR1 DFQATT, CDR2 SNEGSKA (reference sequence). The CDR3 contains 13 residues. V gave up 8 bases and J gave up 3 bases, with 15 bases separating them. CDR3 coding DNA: TGCAGTTCAGGTGGGGCAGGGACAGATACGCAGTATTTT. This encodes CSSGGAGTDTQYF.

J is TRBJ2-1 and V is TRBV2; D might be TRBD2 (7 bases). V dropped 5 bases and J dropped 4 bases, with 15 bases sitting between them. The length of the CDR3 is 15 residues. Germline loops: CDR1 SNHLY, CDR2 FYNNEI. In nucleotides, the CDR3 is TGTGCCAGCAGTAGTGGGGGGGCCGGATACAATGAGCAGTTCTTC. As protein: CASSSGGAGYNEQFF.

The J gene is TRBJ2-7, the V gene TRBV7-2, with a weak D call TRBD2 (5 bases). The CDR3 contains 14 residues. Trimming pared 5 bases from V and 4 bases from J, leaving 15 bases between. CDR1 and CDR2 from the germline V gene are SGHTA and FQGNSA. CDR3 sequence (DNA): TGTGCCAGCAGCAGATCGGCCGGCGGGTACGAGCAGTACTTC. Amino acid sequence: CASSRSAGGYEQYF.

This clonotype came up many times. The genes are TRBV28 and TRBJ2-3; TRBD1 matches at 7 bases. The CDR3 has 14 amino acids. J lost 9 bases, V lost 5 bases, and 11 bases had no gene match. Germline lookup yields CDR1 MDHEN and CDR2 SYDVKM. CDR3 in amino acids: CASSPWGQLNTQYF. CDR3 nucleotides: TGTGCCAGCAGTCCCTGGGGACAGCTCAACACGCAGTATTTT. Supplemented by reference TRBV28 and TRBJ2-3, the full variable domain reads DVKVTQSSRYLVKRTGEKVFLECVQDMDHENMFWYRQDPGLGLRLIYFSYDVKMKEKGDIPEGYSVSREKKERFSLILESASTNQTSMYLCASSPWGQLNTQYFGPGTRLTVL.

CDR3 DNA sequence: TGCGCCAGCAGCCAAGTCCTCCTATCCTACGAGCAGTACTTC. Protein product: CASSQVLLSYEQYF. The chain is built from TRBV4-1 and TRBJ2-7; no clear D gene. Trimming took 1 base from V and 1 from J, leaving 8 bases between them. This CDR3 contains 14 residues. Germline assignment: CDR1 MGHRA and CDR2 YSYEKL.

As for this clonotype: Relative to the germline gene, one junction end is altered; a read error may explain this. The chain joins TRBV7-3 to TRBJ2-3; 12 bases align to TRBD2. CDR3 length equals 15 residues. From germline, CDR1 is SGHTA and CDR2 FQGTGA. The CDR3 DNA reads TGTGCCAGCAGCCCACTAGCGGGGGGCACAGGTACGCAGTATTTT. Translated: CASSPLAGGTGTQYF.

CDR3 sequence (DNA): TGTGCCAGTGAAGGTGCGAGGGCGGGGGCCAACGTCCTGACTTTC. The encoded protein is CASEGARAGANVLTF. The genes are TRBV2 and TRBJ2-6, with a weak D call TRBD2 (5 bases). The V and J ends lost 9 bases and 4 bases respectively, with 16 bases between them. There are 15 residues in the CDR3. Germline V gene lookup returns CDR1 SNHLY and CDR2 FYNNEI. Filled out from reference TRBV2 and TRBJ2-6, the complete variable domain reads EPEVTQTPSHQVTQMGQEVILRCVPISNHLYFYWYRQILGQKVEFLVSFYNNEISEKSEIFDDQFSVERPDGSNFTLKIRSTKLEDSAMYFCASEGARAGANVLTFGAGSRLTVL.

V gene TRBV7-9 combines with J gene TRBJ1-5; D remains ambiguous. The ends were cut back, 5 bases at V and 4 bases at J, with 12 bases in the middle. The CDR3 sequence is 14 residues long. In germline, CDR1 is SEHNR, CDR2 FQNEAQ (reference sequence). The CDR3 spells CASSPSGRNQPQHF. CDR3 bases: TGTGCCAGCAGCCCAAGTGGCAGAAATCAGCCCCAGCATTTT.

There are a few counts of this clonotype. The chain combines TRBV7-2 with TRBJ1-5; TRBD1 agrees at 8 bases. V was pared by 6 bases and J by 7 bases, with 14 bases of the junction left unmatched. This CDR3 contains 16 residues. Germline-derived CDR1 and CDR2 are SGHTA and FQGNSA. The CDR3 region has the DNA TGTGCCAGCAGAGAGACAGGGGCCATGCTAATCCAGCCCCAGCATTTT. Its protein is CASRETGAMLIQPQHF.

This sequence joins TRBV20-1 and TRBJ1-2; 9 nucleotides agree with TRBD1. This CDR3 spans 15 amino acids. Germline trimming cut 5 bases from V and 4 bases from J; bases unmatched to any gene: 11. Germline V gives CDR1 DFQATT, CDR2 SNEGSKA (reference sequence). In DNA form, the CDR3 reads TGCAGTGCTGGAACGACAGGGGGAGATCGCTATGGCTACACCTTC. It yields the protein CSAGTTGGDRYGYTF.

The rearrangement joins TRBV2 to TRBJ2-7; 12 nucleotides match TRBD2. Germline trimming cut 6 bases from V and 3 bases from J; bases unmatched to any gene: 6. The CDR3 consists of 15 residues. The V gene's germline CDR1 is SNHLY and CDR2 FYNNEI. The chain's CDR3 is CASSRLAGVYYEQYF. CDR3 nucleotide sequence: TGTGCCAGCAGCCGACTAGCGGGGGTATACTACGAGCAGTACTTC.

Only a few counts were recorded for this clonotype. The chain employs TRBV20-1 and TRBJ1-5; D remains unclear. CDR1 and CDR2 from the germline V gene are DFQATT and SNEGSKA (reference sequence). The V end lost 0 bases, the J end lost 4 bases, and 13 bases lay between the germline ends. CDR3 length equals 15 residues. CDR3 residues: CSARDSKLTNQPQHF. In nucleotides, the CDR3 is TGCAGTGCTAGAGATAGCAAACTCACGAATCAGCCCCAGCATTTT.

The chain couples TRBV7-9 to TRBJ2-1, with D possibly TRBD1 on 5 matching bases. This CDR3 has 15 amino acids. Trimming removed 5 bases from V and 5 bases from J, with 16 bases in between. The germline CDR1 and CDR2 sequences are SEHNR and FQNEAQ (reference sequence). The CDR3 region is CASSPQVVVDNEQFF. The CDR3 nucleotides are TGTGCCAGCAGCCCACAGGTTGTGGTAGACAATGAGCAGTTCTTC.

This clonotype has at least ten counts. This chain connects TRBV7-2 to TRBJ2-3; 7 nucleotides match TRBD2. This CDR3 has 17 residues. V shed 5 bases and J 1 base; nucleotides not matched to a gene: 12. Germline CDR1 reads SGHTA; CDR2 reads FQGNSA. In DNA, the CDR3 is TGTGCCAGCAGCAGAGTGAGCGGGGATGATCGCACAGATACGCAGTATTTT. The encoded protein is CASSRVSGDDRTDTQYF.

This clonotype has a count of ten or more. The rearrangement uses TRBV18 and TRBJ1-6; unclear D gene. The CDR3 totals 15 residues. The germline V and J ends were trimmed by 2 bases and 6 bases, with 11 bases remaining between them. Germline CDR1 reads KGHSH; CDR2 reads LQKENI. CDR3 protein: CASSPNGMANSPLHF. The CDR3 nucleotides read TGTGCCAGCTCACCAAATGGGATGGCTAATTCACCCCTCCACTTT.

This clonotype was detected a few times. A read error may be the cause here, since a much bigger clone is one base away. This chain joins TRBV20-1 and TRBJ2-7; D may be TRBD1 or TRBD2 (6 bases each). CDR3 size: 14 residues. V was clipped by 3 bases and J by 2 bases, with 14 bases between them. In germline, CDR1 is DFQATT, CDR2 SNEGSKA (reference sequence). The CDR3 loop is CSASESGAAYEQYF. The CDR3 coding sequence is TGCAGTGCTAGCGAGTCGGGGGCCGCCTACGAGCAGTACTTC.

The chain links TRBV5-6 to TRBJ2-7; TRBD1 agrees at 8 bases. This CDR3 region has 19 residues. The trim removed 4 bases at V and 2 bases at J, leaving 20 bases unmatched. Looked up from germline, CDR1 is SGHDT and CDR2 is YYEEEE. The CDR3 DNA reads TGTGCCAGCAGCCTACTTATCCATTCACCGGGACAGGCGACCTACGAGCAGTACTTC. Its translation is CASSLLIHSPGQATYEQYF.

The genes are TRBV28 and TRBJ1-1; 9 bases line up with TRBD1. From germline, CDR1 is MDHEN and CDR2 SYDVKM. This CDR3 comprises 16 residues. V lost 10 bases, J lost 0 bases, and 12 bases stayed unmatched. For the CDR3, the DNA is TGTGCCATCCGGGGACAGGGTCGGTTCATGAACACTGAAGCTTTCTTT. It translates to CAIRGQGRFMNTEAFF. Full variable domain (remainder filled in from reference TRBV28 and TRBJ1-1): DVKVTQSSRYLVKRTGEKVFLECVQDMDHENMFWYRQDPGLGLRLIYFSYDVKMKEKGDIPEGYSVSREKKERFSLILESASTNQTSMYLCAIRGQGRFMNTEAFFGQGTRLTVV.

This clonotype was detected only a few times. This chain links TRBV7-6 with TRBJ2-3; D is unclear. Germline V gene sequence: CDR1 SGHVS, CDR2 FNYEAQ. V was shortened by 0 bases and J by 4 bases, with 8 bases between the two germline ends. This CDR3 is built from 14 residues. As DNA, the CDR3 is TGTGCCAGCAGCTTAGCGATGATCGCAGATACGCAGTATTTT. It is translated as CASSLAMIADTQYF.

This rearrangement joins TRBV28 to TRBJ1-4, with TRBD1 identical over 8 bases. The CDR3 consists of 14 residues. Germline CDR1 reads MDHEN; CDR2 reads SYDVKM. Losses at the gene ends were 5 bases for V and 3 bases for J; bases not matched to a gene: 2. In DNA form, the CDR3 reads TGTGCCAGCAGTGACAGGGGCCCTAATGAAAAACTGTTTTTT. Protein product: CASSDRGPNEKLFF.

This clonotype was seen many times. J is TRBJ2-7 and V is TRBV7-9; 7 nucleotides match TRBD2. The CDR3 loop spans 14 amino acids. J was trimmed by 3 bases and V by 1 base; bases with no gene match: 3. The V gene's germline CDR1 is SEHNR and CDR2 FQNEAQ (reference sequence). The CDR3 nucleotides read TGTGCCAGCAGCTTAGACGGGGGGAACTACGAGCAGTACTTC. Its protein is CASSLDGGNYEQYF.